These T cell receptor beta chains were read from a single sample in a study of a mutant IDH1 vaccine in newly diagnosed glioma. Profiled with immunoSEQ multiplex PCR; TCRdb holds only in-frame clones, not every one. The table records under 45,000 clones, about 80% of them present only once. These receptors have no identified antigens. The source material was PBMCs, sampled from a glioma patient whose treatment included an IDH1 peptide vaccine. All receptors come from a man aged 45-65 years with glioma. CDR3s include the opening cysteine and the closing phenylalanine or tryptophan. Fields, in order: V gene, D gene, CDR3 protein. The D gene is left open where the match is weak.

>TRBV6-5|.
CASSLGGSGGGYTF
>TRBV30|.
CAWSAPPGGYTF
>TRBV5-1|.
CASSLQARNDEAFF
>TRBV5-4|.
CASSHWTGQNYGYTF
>TRBV6-1|.
CASSEDTYGYTF
>TRBV19|.
CASSWETEAFF
>TRBV5-4|TRBD2
CASSLKTSGGDGELFF
>TRBV28|TRBD1
CASRQGGSYEQYF
>TRBV9|TRBD1
CASSVGTEGGELFF
>TRBV19|.
CASSITAATGVSYEQYF
>TRBV7-8|TRBD1
CASSPGTGVGGYTF
>TRBV7-9|.
CASSLGQGLVGNTIYF
>TRBV27|TRBD1
CASRTEDRGTYEQYF
>TRBV4-2|.
CASSQDGGFGEKLFF
>TRBV7-9|.
CASSSGPITAYGYTF
>TRBV30|.
CAWARGVSYEQYF
>TRBV18|.
CASSYTPDNEPQHF
>TRBV4-1|TRBD1
CASSQVETGGYEQYF
>TRBV6-5|.
CASSYTASGANVLTF
>TRBV14|.
CASSQGGREKLFF
>TRBV9|.
CASSVKGSSNSPLHF
>TRBV6-1|TRBD1
CASSELDRHGYTF